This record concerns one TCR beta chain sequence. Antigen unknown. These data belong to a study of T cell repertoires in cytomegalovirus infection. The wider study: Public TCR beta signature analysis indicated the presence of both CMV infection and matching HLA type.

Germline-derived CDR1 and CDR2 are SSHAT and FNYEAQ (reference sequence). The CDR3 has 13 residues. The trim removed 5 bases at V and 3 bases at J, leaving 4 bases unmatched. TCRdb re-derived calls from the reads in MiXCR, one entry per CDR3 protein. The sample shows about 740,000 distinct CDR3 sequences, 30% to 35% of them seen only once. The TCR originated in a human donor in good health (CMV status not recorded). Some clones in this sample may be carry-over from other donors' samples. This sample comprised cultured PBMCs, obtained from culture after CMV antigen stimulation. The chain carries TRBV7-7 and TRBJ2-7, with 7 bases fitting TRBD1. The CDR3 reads CASSPAGGYEQYF. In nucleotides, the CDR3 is TGTGCCAGCAGCCCAGCAGGGGGCTACGAGCAGTACTTC.